Listed below are T cell receptor beta chains from one sample, sequenced in a study of Ad26.COV2.S vaccination and SARS-CoV-2 variants. The assay was immunoSEQ multiplex PCR, and TCRdb's table has in-frame clones only and misses some. The top ten hold more than 3.5% of the sample, which has 350,000 to 500,000 clones, around 91% seen once. The sequenced sample was peripheral blood, obtained in a trial of Ad26.COV2.S vaccine versus placebo. Receptors originate from a person aged 18-60 years who received the Ad26.COV2.S COVID-19 vaccine or a placebo. CDR3s include the opening cysteine and the closing phenylalanine or tryptophan. The D gene is left open where the match is weak. Rows give clone size only sometimes, using once, few, many, or a class for an expanded clone.

>-|TRBJ1-6|-|TRBV4-1
TGCGCCAGCAGCCAAGATCAGGCCCCGAATTCACCCCTCCACTTT
CASSQDQAPNSPLHF
>-|TRBJ1-2|-|TRBV6-5
TGTGCCAGCAGCCACGAGTCGGAAAACTATGGCTACACCTTC
CASSHESENYGYTF
>-|TRBJ2-2|-|TRBV24-1
TGTGCCACTCATGCATGGGGCGGGGAGCTGTTTTTT
CATHAWGGELFF
>-|TRBJ1-3|-|TRBV6-1
TGTGCCAGCAGTGACACCCGACAGGACTCTGGAAACACCATATATTTT
CASSDTRQDSGNTIYF
>-|TRBJ2-7|TRBD2|TRBV29-1
TGCAGCGTTGGCGGGAGCACGACGGGAGAGCAGTACTTC
CSVGGSTTGEQYF
>-|TRBJ1-2|TRBD1|TRBV5-1
TGCGCCAGCAGCACCAGACAGGGACCTCCCTCGGTAGGCTACACCTTC
CASSTRQGPPSVGYTF
>-|TRBJ2-1|-|TRBV5-4
TGTGCCAGCAGCAATGGCGGAATGTACAATGAGCAGTTCTTC
CASSNGGMYNEQFF
>-|TRBJ1-5|-|TRBV6-2/TRBV6-3
TGTGCCAGCAGCCTTCCGGCCGGGTTGAGCAATCAGCCCCAGCATTTT
CASSLPAGLSNQPQHF
>-|TRBJ1-3|-|TRBV21-1
TGTGCCAGCAGCAAAGCGCAGGGAAACACCATATATTTT
CASSKAQGNTIYF
>-|TRBJ2-2|-|TRBV7-2
TGTGCCAGCAGCCCCCGAGTGTGGGTCGGGGAGCTGTTTTTT
CASSPRVWVGELFF
>-|TRBJ2-1|-|TRBV28
TGTGCCAGCACGGGGGACGCCTACAATGAGCAGTTCTTC
CASTGDAYNEQFF
>-|TRBJ1-2|TRBD1|TRBV6-1
TGTGCCAGCAGTGAAGCCCAACAGGGGCCCGCCCTAGCTAACTATGGCTACACCTTC
CASSEAQQGPALANYGYTF
>once|TRBJ1-5|-|TRBV2
TGTGCCAGCAGAAAAAACCGGGGTGGCAATCAGCCCCAGCATTTT
CASRKNRGGNQPQHF
>-|TRBJ1-5|-|TRBV7-8
TGTGCCAGCAGCGGAGAAGGCGGAACCCCTCCCAATCAGCCCCAGCATTTT
CASSGEGGTPPNQPQHF
>-|TRBJ2-5|TRBD2|TRBV14
TGTGCCAGCAGCCAAGGGCTAGCGGGAGGAGAGACCCAGTACTTC
CASSQGLAGGETQYF
>-|TRBJ2-7|-|TRBV2
TGTGCCAGCCGACCCCCGAGGGGGGGAGGGCCGGACGAGCAGTACTTC
CASRPPRGGGPDEQYF
>-|TRBJ2-7|-|TRBV28
TGTGCCAGCAGTTTTCCGACAGCTTCCTACGAGCAGTACTTC
CASSFPTASYEQYF
>-|TRBJ2-5|TRBD2|TRBV12-5
TGTGCTAGTGGTTCGGGACTAGACGTTAGCGAGACCCAGTACTTC
CASGSGLDVSETQYF